These 26 T cell receptor beta chains came from one sample sequenced in a study of blood T cell repertoires in COVID-19. Clones were sequenced by immunoSEQ multiplex PCR, and TCRdb holds only the in-frame ones, with some missing. The table shows under 300,000 clones, with just under 85% occurring only once. Specimen: peripheral blood. These receptors were collected from a man between 50 and 59 years old with acute or convalescent COVID-19.

This clone has just one count. The rearrangement links TRBV30 to TRBJ1-2; D is unclear. CDR1 and CDR2 from the germline V gene are GTSNPN and SVGIG (reference sequence). The V end lost 7 bases, the J end lost 2 bases, and 14 bases lay between the germline ends. CDR3 length: 13 residues. CDR3 amino acids: CAFTPSRNYGYTF. The CDR3 DNA is TGTGCCTTCACACCCTCACGCAACTATGGCTACACCTTC.

Ten or more counts support this clone. The chain uses TRBV6-1 and TRBJ1-6; D is uncertain. The germline CDR1 and CDR2 sequences are MNHNS and SASEGT. The CDR3 consists of 18 residues. The germline V and J ends were trimmed by 3 bases and 0 bases, with 15 bases remaining between them. CDR3 protein: CASSDSFEGSSYNSPLHF. The CDR3 bases are TGTGCCAGCAGTGATAGTTTCGAGGGAAGCTCCTATAATTCACCCCTCCACTTT.

CDR3 DNA sequence: TGTGCTAGTGGCCGGGGGTTAGGCACAGATACGCAGTATTTT. Residues: CASGRGLGTDTQYF. The rearrangement links TRBV12-5 to TRBJ2-3, with D possibly TRBD2 on 6 matching bases. This CDR3 is 14 amino acids long. V gave up 6 bases and J gave up 1 base, with 11 bases separating them. Per the germline V gene, CDR1 is LGHNT and CDR2 is FRNRAP.

This chain joins TRBV29-1 and TRBJ1-4; D may be TRBD1 (6 bases). This CDR3 spans 14 amino acids. The germline V and J ends were trimmed by 5 bases and 0 bases, with 10 bases remaining between them. From germline, CDR1 is SQVTM and CDR2 ANQGSEA. CDR3 residues: CSVRQAATNEKLFF. The CDR3 DNA reads as TGCAGCGTTAGACAGGCGGCAACTAATGAAAAACTGTTTTTT. The variable domain in full, with the rest retrieved from reference TRBV29-1 and TRBJ1-4, is SAVISQKPSRDICQRGTSLTIQCQVDSQVTMMFWYRQQPGQSLTLIATANQGSEATYESGFVIDKFPISRPNLTFSTLTVSNMSPEDSSIYLCSVRQAATNEKLFFGSGTQLSVL.

This clone occurred once. The V and J genes are TRBV5-1 and TRBJ2-5; TRBD2 matches at 9 bases. Germline CDR1 is SGHRS and CDR2 is YFSETQ. V shed 3 bases, J shed 9 bases, and the junction held 15 bases outside the gene matches. The CDR3 has 16 residues. The CDR3 region has the DNA TGCGCCAGCAGCTCTAGCGGGATCTATCAAGAGGGGGCCCAGTACTTC. This encodes CASSSSGIYQEGAQYF.

Concerning this clone: Because the CDR3's place on the DNA is in doubt, the DNA is left out and the CDR3 is given as listed by TCRdb. This sequence joins TRBV21-1 and TRBJ1-3. TRBV21-1 is classified as a pseudogene. The CDR3 is 15 amino acids long, termini counted. CDR3 in amino acids: CASSSSVGPGNTIYF.

CDR3 nucleotide sequence: TGTGCCAGCAGTGAAGGGGCATTGCGACAGTATAGCAATCAGCCCCAGCATTTT. Translated, it gives CASSEGALRQYSNQPQHF. The chain combines TRBV6-1 with TRBJ1-5; TRBD1 is a possible D gene (5 bases). V was clipped by 1 base and J by 0 bases, with 16 bases between them. From germline, CDR1 is MNHNS and CDR2 SASEGT. The CDR3 length is 18 residues.

The rearrangement joins TRBV29-1 to TRBJ2-7, with 11 positions matching TRBD1. V was pared by 6 bases and J by 5 bases, with 6 bases of the junction left unmatched. The CDR3 length is 13 residues. Per germline, CDR1 SQVTM and CDR2 ANQGSEA. The CDR3 DNA is TGCAGCGTGCCGGGACAGGGGGGCCACGAGCAGTACTTC. It is translated as CSVPGQGGHEQYF.

The chain couples TRBV19 to TRBJ1-6, with TRBD1 matching over 10 bases. J was trimmed by 12 bases and V by 7 bases; bases with no gene match: 3. The CDR3 runs to 12 residues. Germline V gives CDR1 LNHDA, CDR2 SQIVND (reference sequence). The DNA for the CDR3 is TGTGCCAGTACCCGGGACAGGGGACCCCTCCACTTT. Its protein is CASTRDRGPLHF. The full variable domain, rest sourced from reference TRBV19 and TRBJ1-6, is DGGITQSPKYLFRKEGQNVTLSCEQNLNHDAMYWYRQDPGQGLRLIYYSQIVNDFQKGDIAEGYSVSREKKESFPLTVTSAQKNPTAFYLCASTRDRGPLHFGNGTRLTVT.

V is TRBV9 and J is TRBJ1-2; 8 bases map to TRBD1. Trimming at V came to 3 bases and at J to 4 bases, leaving 2 bases not matched to a gene. Germline V CDR1 and CDR2: SGDLS, YYNGEE. This CDR3 has 13 amino acids. The CDR3 coding sequence is TGTGCCAGCAGCGCGACAGGGGCCTATGGCTACACCTTC. As protein: CASSATGAYGYTF.

This chain joins TRBV11-2 and TRBJ1-1; perhaps TRBD1 as D (6 bases). V was cut by 1 base and J by 3 bases, with 12 bases left in between. The CDR3 extends over 15 amino acids. Germline V CDR1 and CDR2: SGHAT, FQNNGV. The CDR3 coding sequence is TGTGCCAGCAGCTTAGTCCGAGGACAGCACACTGAAGCTTTCTTT. It codes for CASSLVRGQHTEAFF.

The gene calls are TRBV6-5 and TRBJ2-3, with a possible D match to TRBD1 (5 bases). Trimming cost V 2 bases and J 4 bases, with 13 bases left between them. The CDR3 has 15 amino acids. From germline, CDR1 is MNHEY and CDR2 SVGAGI. CDR3 amino acids: CASSYGGQGADTQYF. The CDR3 region has the DNA TGTGCCAGCAGTTACGGTGGGCAGGGCGCAGATACGCAGTATTTT.

V usage is TRBV30 and J usage is TRBJ2-7; 7 bases are a match to TRBD2. V shed 5 bases, J shed 3 bases, and the junction held 10 bases outside the gene matches. The CDR3 contains 14 residues. Germline CDR1 reads GTSNPN; CDR2 reads SVGIG (reference sequence). DNA for the CDR3: TGTGCCTGGTCTACGGGAGGCCCTCTCTACGAGCAGTACTTC. The encoded protein is CAWSTGGPLYEQYF.

This rearrangement joins TRBV7-6 to TRBJ2-2, with TRBD1 as a possible D gene (5 bases). The germline V gene encodes CDR1 SGHVS and CDR2 FNYEAQ. Trimming removed 4 bases at V and 11 bases at J, with 14 bases between. CDR3 length: 13 amino acids. The CDR3, as DNA: TGTGCCAGCAGCTGGGGCCCAGTTGTAGAGCTGTTTTTT. Residues: CASSWGPVVELFF.

CDR3 amino acids: CASSYGRETSYEQYF. CDR3 in DNA: TGTGCCAGCAGTTACGGGCGGGAGACCTCCTACGAGCAGTACTTC. J is TRBJ2-7 and V is TRBV6-2 or TRBV6-3; TRBD2 matches 7 bases. With 2 bases clipped from V and 0 bases from J, the junction kept 4 bases outside the gene matches. The CDR3 consists of 15 residues. Germline values: CDR1 MNHEY, CDR2 SVGEGT.

This chain uses TRBV16 with TRBJ1-5, with D tentatively TRBD1 (6 bases). Germline V gene data show CDR1 as KGHSY and CDR2 as FQNENV. CDR3 size: 13 residues. V was pared by 3 bases and J by 5 bases, with 8 bases between. The DNA for the CDR3 is TGTGCCAGCAGCCAGGGGGCGGATCAGCCCCAGCATTTT. As protein: CASSQGADQPQHF.

The rearrangement joins TRBV19 to TRBJ2-2; D unclear. The CDR3 covers 16 residues. V lost 2 bases and J 1 base, leaving 11 bases between the germline ends. Germline V gives CDR1 LNHDA, CDR2 SQIVND (reference sequence). The CDR3 sequence: CASSIFTDKNTGELFF. DNA of the CDR3: TGTGCCAGTAGTATATTCACAGACAAGAACACCGGGGAGCTGTTTTTT.

This clone was observed a handful of times. The rearrangement links TRBV7-9 to TRBJ1-1; 7 bases align to TRBD1. Germline CDR1 is SEHNR and CDR2 is FQNEAQ (reference sequence). The length of the CDR3 is 12 residues. Trimming removed 5 bases from V and 9 bases from J; junction bases left unmatched: 6. The CDR3 sequence: CASSGLTGKAFF. DNA for the CDR3: TGTGCCAGCAGCGGGCTGACAGGGAAAGCTTTCTTT. Full variable domain (outside the CDR3, taken from reference TRBV7-9 and TRBJ1-1): DTGVSQNPRHKITKRGQNVTFRCDPISEHNRLYWYRQTLGQGPEFLTYFQNEAQLEKSRLLSDRFSAERPKGSFSTLEIQRTEQGDSAMYLCASSGLTGKAFFGQGTRLTVV.

The chain has TRBV7-6 and TRBJ2-2; TRBD1 aligns across 8 bases. There are 15 residues in the CDR3. V shed 2 bases, J shed 15 bases, and the junction held 14 bases outside the gene matches. In germline, CDR1 is SGHVS, CDR2 FNYEAQ. The CDR3 loop is CASSLLTGGSARVFF. As DNA, the CDR3 is TGTGCCAGCAGCTTACTCACAGGGGGGTCCGCTCGGGTGTTTTTT.

The chain links TRBV2 to TRBJ2-1, with D uncertain. In germline, CDR1 is SNHLY, CDR2 FYNNEI. The CDR3 length is 14 residues. Trimming stripped 5 bases from V and 2 bases from J, with 10 bases between. The CDR3 bases are TGTGCCAGCAGTCCCAGGCCAACCTACAATGAGCAGTTCTTC. As protein: CASSPRPTYNEQFF.

The chain has TRBV6-5 and TRBJ1-4, with D tentatively TRBD1 (5 bases). The CDR3 spans 15 residues. Germline V lookup: CDR1 MNHEY, CDR2 SVGAGI. V was pared by 6 bases and J by 7 bases, with 18 bases between. Here the CDR3 DNA reads TGTGCCAGCAGCTCCGCCGGGGGTATCGGTGAAAAACTGTTTTTT. Translation: CASSSAGGIGEKLFF.

This clone has just one count. The V gene is TRBV13, the J gene TRBJ2-7; 8 nucleotides align to TRBD2. The V segment lost 4 bases and the J segment 3 bases; nucleotides outside the gene matches: 11. In germline, CDR1 is PRHDT, CDR2 FYEKMQ (reference sequence). The CDR3 contains 16 residues. This chain's CDR3 is CASSSRVGSGIYEQYF. For the CDR3, the DNA is TGTGCCAGCAGCTCCCGGGTCGGTAGCGGGATCTACGAGCAGTACTTC. Full variable domain (remainder filled in from reference TRBV13 and TRBJ2-7): AAGVIQSPRHLIKEKRETATLKCYPIPRHDTVYWYQQGPGQDPQFLISFYEKMQSDKGSIPDRFSAQQFSDYHSELNMSSLELGDSALYFCASSSRVGSGIYEQYFGPGTRLTVT.

V gene TRBV13 combines with J gene TRBJ2-6, with D maybe TRBD2 (6 bases). The length of the CDR3 is 15 residues. V was clipped by 3 bases and J by 1 base, with 7 bases between them. Germline assignment: CDR1 PRHDT and CDR2 FYEKMQ (reference sequence). The CDR3 sequence: CASSFGTSGANVLTF. The CDR3 DNA reads TGTGCCAGCAGCTTCGGGACTTCTGGGGCCAACGTCCTGACTTTC.

The chain uses TRBV3-1 (or the pseudogene TRBV3-2) and TRBJ1-6, with 8 bases matching TRBD1. The CDR3 is 14 residues long. V trimming: 6 bases; J trimming: 10 bases; junction bases outside the gene matches: 8. Germline lookup yields CDR1 LGHDT and CDR2 YNNKEL (reference sequence). The DNA of the CDR3 is TGTGCCAGCAGGAATGGACAGGGATGGTCACCCCTCCACTTT. Residues: CASRNGQGWSPLHF.

This rearrangement joins TRBV5-1 to TRBJ2-3; TRBD1 aligns across 9 bases. This CDR3 has 15 residues. Per germline, CDR1 SGHRS and CDR2 YFSETQ. The J segment lost 4 bases and the V segment lost 3 bases, leaving 6 bases of the junction unmatched. This CDR3 reads CASSYGTGLADTQYF. DNA for the CDR3: TGCGCCAGCAGCTATGGGACAGGGTTGGCAGATACGCAGTATTTT.

CDR3: CASSPLARGTDTQYF. For the CDR3, the DNA is TGCGCCAGCAGCCCACTAGCGCGGGGCACAGATACGCAGTATTTT. This chain uses TRBV5-1 with TRBJ2-3; 7 bases are a match to TRBD2. This CDR3 spans 15 amino acids. V trimming: 4 bases; J trimming: 1 base; junction bases outside the gene matches: 6. Germline V gene data show CDR1 as SGHRS and CDR2 as YFSETQ.